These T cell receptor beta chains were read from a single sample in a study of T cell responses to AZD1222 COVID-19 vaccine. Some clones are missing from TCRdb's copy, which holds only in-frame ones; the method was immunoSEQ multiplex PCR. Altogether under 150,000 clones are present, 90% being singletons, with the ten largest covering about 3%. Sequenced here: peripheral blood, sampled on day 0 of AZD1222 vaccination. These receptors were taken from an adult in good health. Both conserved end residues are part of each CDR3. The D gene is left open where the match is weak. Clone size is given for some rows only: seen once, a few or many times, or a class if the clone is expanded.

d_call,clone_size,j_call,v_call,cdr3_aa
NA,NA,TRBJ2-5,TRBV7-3,CASSLNGDSKTQYF
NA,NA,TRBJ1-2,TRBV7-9,CASSLATPPGTFYGYTF
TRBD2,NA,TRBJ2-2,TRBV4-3,CASSQLSGGRTGELFF
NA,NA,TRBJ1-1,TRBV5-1,CASRSQGGNTEAFF
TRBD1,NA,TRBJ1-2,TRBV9,CASSVFDRADYGYTF
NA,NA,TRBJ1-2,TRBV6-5,CASSLGLRGGYTF
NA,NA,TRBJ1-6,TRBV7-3,CASSPPRGPLHF
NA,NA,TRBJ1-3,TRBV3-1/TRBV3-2,CASSQGLRDSGNTIYF
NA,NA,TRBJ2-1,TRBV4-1,CASSQDLEGYNEQFF
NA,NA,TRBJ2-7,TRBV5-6,CASRQGGEQYF
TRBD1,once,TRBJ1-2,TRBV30,CAWSADRGYGYTF
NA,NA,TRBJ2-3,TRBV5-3,CARSLVADTSTDTQYF
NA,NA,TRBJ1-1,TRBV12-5,CASGSGTANTEAFF
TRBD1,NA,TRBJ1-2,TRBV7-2,CATISKKGGDYGYTF
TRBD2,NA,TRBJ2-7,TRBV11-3,CASSRRLAGSYEQYF
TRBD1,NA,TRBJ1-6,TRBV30,CAARTGGNSPLHF
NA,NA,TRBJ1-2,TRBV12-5,CAGGGSIVGYTF
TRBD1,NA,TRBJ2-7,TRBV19,CASSIGQGVEQYF
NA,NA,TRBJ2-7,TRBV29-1,CSARLSGLQGEQYF
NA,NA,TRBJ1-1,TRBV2,CASSEDRAAAEAFF
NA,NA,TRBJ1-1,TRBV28,CASSFMNTEAFF
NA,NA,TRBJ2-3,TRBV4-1,CASSQGVSGDLTDTQYF
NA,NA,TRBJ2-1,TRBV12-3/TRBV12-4,CASSLYGNNEQFF
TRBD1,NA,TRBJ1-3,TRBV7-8,CASSASTGFGNTIYF
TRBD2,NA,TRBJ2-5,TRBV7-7,CASSSGISAGDGETQYF
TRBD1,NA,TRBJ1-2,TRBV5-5,CASSLVPETGDRGYTF
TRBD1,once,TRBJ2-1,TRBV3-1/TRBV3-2,CASSYTLPGTGTYNEQFF
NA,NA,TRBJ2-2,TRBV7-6,CASRQAPGLNTGELFF
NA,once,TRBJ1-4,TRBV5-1,CASRELGRINEKLFF
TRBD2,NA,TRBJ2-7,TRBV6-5,CASTASGGYEQYF
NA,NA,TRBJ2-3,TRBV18,CASSPSGDTQYF
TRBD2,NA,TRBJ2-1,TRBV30,CAWSVLAAPGDEQFF
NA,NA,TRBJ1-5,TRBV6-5,CASSYRNSNQPQHF
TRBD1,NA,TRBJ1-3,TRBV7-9,CASSPQQGTISGNTIYF
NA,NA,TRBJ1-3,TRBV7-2,CASSQQGNTIYF
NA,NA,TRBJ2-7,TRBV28,CASSLFSGQISYEQYF
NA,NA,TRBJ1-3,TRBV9,CASSVGGVGNTIYF
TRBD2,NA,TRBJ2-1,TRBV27,CASRMTSFSYNEQFF
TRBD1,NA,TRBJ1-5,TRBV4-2,CASSQEGGGNQPQHF
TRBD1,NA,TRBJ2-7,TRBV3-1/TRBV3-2,CASSQGQGSSYEQYF